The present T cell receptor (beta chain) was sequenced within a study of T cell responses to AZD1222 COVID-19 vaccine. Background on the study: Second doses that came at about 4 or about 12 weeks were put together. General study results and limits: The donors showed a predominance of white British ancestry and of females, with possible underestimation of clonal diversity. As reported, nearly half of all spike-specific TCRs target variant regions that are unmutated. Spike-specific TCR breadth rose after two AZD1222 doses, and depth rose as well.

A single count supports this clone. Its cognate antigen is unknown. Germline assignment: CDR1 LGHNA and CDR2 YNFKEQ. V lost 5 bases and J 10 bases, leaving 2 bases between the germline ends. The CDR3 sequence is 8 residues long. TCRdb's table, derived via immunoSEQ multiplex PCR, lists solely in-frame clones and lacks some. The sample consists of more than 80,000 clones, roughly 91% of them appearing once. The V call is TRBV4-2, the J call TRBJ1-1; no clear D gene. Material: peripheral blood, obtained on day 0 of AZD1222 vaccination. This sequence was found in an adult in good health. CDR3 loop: CASSAAFF. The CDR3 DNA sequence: TGTGCCAGCAGCGCAGCTTTCTTT.